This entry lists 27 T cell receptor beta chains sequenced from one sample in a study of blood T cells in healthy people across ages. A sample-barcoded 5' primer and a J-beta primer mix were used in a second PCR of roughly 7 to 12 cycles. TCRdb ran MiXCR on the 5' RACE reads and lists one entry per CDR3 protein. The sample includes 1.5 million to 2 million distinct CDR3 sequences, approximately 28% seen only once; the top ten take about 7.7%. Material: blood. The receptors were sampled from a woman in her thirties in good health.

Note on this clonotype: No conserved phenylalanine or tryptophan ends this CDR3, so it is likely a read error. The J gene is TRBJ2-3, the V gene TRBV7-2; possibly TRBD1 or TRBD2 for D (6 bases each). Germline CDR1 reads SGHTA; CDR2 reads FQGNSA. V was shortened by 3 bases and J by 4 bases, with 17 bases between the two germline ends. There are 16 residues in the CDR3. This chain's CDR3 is CASSLVTGRLADTQYL. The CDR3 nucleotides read TGTGCCAGCAGCTTGGTTACAGGGAGGTTGGCAGATACGCAGTATTTG.

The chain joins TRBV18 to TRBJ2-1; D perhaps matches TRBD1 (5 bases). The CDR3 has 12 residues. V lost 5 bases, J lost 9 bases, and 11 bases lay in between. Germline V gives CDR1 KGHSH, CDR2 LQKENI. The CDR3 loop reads CASSRGSGEQFF. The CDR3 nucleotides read TGTGCCAGCTCAAGGGGTTCTGGTGAGCAGTTCTTC.

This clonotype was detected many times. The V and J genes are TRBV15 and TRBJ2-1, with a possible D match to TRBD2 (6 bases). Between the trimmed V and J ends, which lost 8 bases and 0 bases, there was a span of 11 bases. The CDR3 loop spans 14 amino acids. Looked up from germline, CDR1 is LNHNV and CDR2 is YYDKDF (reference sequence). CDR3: CATGKGLSYNEQFF. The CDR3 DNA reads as TGTGCCACCGGAAAGGGACTCTCCTACAATGAGCAGTTCTTC.

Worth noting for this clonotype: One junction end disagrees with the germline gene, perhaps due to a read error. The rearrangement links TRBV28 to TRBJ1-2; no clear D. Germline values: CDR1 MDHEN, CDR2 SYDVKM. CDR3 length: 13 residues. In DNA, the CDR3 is TGTGCCAGCACCCGGTTACGGATCTATGACTACACCTTC. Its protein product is CASTRLRIYDYTF.

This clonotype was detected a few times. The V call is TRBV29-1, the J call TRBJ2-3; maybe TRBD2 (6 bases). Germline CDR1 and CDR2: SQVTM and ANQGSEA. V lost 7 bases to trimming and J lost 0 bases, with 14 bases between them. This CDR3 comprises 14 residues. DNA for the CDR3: TGCAGCGGCGGGACGTTCTCTAGCACAGATACGCAGTATTTT. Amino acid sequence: CSGGTFSSTDTQYF.

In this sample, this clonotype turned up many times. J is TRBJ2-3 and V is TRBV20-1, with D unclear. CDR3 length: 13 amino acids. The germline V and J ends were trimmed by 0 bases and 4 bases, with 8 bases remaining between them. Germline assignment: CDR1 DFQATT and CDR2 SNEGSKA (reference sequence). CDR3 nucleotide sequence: TGCAGTGCTAGAGATCCTCGAGCAGATACGCAGTATTTT. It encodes CSARDPRADTQYF.

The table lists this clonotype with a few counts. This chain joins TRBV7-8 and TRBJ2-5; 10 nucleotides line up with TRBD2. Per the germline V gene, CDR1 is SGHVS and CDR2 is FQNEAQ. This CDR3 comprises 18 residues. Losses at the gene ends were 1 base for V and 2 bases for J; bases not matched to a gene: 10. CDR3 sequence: CASSLGGTSGTRQETQYF. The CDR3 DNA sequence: TGTGCCAGCAGCTTAGGGGGTACTAGCGGGACCCGGCAAGAGACCCAGTACTTC. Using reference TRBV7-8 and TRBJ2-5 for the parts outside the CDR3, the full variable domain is GAGVSQSPRYKVAKRGQDVALRCDPISGHVSLFWYQQALGQGPEFLTYFQNEAQLDKSGLPSDRFFAERPEGSVSTLKIQRTQQEDSAVYLCASSLGGTSGTRQETQYFGPGTRLLVL.

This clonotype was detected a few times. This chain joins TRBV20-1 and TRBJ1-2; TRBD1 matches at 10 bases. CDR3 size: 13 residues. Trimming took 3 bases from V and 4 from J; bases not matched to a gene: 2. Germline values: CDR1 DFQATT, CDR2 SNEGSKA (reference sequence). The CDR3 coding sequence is TGCAGTGCTAGCGGGGACAGGGGCTATGGCTACACCTTC. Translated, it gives CSASGDRGYGYTF.

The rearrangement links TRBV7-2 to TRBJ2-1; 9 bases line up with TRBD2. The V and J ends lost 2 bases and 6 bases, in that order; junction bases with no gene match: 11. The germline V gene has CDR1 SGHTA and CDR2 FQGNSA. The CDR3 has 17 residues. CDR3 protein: CASSLLLVAGELNEQFF. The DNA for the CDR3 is TGTGCCAGCAGCTTACTCTTAGTAGCGGGGGAACTCAATGAGCAGTTCTTC.

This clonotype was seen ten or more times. The CDR3 bases are TGTGCCAGCGTGACAGGGAGGGGAGGCTACACCTTC. Translated: CASVTGRGGYTF. V usage is TRBV28 and J usage is TRBJ1-2, with TRBD1 matching over 7 bases. The CDR3 is 12 amino acids. J was trimmed by 8 bases and V by 8 bases; bases with no gene match: 8. CDR1 and CDR2 (germline): MDHEN, SYDVKM.

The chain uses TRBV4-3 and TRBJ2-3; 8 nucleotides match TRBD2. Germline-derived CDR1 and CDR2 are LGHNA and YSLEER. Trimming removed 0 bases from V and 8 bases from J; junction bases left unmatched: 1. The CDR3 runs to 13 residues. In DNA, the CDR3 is TGCGCCAGCAGCCAAGAGCGGGGGGCTACGCAGTATTTT. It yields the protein CASSQERGATQYF.

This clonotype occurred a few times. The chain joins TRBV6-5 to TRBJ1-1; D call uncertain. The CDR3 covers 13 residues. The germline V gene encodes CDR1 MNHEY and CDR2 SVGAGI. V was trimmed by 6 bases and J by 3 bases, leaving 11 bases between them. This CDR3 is CASRREMDTEAFF. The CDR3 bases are TGTGCCAGCAGGCGGGAGATGGACACTGAAGCTTTCTTT.

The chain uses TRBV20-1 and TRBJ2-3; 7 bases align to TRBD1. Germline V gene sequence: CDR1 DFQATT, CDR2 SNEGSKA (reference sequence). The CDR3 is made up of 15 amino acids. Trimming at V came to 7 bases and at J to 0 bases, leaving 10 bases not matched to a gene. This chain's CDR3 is CSGSGTVYSTDTQYF. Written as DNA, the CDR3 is TGCAGTGGTTCCGGGACAGTCTATAGCACAGATACGCAGTATTTT.

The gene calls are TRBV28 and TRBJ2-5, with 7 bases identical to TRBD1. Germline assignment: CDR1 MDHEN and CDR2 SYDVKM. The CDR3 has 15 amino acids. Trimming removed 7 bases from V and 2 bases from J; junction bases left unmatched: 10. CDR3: CASTGSDREQETQYF. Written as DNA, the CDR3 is TGTGCCAGCACAGGGTCCGACAGGGAACAAGAGACCCAGTACTTC.

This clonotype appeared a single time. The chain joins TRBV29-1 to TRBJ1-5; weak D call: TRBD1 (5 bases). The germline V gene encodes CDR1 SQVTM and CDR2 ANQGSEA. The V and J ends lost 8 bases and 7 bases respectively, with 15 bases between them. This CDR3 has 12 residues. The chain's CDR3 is CSPREGRQPQHF. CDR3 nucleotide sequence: TGCAGCCCCCGTGAGGGGAGACAGCCCCAGCATTTT.

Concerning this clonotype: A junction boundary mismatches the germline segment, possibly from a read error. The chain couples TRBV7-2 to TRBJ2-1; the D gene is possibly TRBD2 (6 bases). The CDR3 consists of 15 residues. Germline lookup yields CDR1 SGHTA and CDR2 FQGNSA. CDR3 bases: TGTGCCGGCAGCTATTACGGGGACTCCGCCGATGAGCAGTTCTTC. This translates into CAGSYYGDSADEQFF.

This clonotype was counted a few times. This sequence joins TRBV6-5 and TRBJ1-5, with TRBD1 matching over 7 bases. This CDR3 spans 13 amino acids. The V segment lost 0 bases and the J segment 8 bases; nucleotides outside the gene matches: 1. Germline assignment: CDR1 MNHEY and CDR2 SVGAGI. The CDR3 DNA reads TGTGCCAGCAGTTACTCAGGACAGGAGCCCCAGCATTTT. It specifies CASSYSGQEPQHF.

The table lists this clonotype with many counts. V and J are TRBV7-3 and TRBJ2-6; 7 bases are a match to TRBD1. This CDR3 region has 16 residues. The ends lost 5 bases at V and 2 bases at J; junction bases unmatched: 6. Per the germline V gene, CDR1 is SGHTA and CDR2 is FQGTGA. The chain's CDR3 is CASSHDRAAGANVLTF. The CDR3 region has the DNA TGTGCCAGCAGCCACGACAGGGCGGCTGGGGCCAACGTCCTGACTTTC.

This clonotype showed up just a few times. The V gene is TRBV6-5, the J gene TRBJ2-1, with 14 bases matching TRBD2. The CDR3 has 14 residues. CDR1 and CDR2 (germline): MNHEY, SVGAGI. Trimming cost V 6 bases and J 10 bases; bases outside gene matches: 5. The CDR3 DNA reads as TGTGCCAGCAGGTCGGGACTAGCGGGGGTAGAGCAGTTCTTC. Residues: CASRSGLAGVEQFF.

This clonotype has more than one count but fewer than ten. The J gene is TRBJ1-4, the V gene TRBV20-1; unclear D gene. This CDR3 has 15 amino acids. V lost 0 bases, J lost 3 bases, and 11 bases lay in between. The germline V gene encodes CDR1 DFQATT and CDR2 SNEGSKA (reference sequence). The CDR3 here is CSARDYTVPNEKLFF. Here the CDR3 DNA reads TGCAGTGCTAGAGATTATACAGTCCCTAATGAAAAACTGTTTTTT.

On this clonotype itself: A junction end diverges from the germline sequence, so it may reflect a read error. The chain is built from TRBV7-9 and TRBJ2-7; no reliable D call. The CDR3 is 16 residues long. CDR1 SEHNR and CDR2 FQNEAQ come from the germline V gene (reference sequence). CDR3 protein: CTSSLTPGSSSYEQYF. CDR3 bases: TGTACCAGCAGCTTAACGCCCGGTAGTAGCTCCTACGAGCAGTACTTC.

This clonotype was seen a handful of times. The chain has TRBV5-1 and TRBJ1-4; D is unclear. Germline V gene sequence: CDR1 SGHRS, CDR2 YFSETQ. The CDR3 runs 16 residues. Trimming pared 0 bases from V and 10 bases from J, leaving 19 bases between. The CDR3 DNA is TGCGCCAGCAGCTTGGAAGGGATCTCCATGATTGGAAAACTGTTTTTT. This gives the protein CASSLEGISMIGKLFF.

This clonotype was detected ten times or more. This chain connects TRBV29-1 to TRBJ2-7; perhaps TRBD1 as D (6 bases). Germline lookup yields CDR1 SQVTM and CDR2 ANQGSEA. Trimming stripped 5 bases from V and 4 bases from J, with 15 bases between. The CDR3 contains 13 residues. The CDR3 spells CSVHFRGGYEQYF. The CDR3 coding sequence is TGCAGCGTTCACTTCAGGGGCGGGTACGAGCAGTACTTC.

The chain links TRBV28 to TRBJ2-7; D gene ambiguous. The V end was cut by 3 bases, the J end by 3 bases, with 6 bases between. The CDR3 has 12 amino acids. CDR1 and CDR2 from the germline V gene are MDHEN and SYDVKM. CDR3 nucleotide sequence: TGTGCCAGCAGTTTGCGAAACTACGAGCAGTACTTC. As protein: CASSLRNYEQYF. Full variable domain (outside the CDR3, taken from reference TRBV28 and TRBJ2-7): DVKVTQSSRYLVKRTGEKVFLECVQDMDHENMFWYRQDPGLGLRLIYFSYDVKMKEKGDIPEGYSVSREKKERFSLILESASTNQTSMYLCASSLRNYEQYFGPGTRLTVT.

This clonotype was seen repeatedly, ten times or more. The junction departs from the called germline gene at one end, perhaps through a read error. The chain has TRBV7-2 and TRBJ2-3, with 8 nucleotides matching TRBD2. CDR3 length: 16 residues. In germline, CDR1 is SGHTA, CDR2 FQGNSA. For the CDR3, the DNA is TGTGCCAGTAGCTCCGAACTAGCGGTCACGACAGATACGCAGTATTTT. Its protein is CASSSELAVTTDTQYF. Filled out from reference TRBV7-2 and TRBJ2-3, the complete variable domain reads GAGVSQSPSNKVTEKGKDVELRCDPISGHTALYWYRQSLGQGLEFLIYFQGNSAPDKSGLPSDRFSAERTGGSVSTLTIQRTQQEDSAVYLCASSSELAVTTDTQYFGPGTRLTVL.

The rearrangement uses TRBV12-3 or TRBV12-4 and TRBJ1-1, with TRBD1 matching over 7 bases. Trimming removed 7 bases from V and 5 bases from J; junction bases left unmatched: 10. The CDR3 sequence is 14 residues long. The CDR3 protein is CASTREGARTEAFF. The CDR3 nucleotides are TGTGCCAGCACCCGGGAGGGGGCACGGACTGAAGCTTTCTTT.

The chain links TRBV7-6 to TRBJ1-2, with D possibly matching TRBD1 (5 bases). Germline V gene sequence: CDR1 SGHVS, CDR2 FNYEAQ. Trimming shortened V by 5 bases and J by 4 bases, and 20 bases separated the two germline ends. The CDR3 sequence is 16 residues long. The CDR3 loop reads CASSPSSDGAPYGYTF. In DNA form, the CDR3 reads TGTGCCAGCAGCCCCTCCTCAGATGGGGCACCCTATGGCTACACCTTC. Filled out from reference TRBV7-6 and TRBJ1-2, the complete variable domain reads GAGVSQSPRYKVTKRGQDVALRCDPISGHVSLYWYRQALGQGPEFLTYFNYEAQQDKSGLPNDRFSAERPEGSISTLTIQRTEQRDSAMYRCASSPSSDGAPYGYTFGSGTRLTVV.